Listed below are T cell receptor beta chains from one sample, sequenced in a study of control samples from healthy donors and cancer patients. Data came from immunoSEQ multiplex PCR; TCRdb stores just in-frame clones and leaves some out. Of tens of thousands of clones listed, approximately 88% are singletons. The specimen sequenced was PBMCs. The receptor set was obtained from a woman between 45 and 65 years old with colorectal cancer. Both conserved end residues are part of each CDR3. Each record gives: clone size, D gene, V gene, J gene, CDR3 DNA, CDR3 protein. The D gene is left open where the match is weak. Expanded clones are given a class, and other clones once, few, many or no size at all.

clone size: once; D gene: TRBD2; V gene: TRBV5-4; J gene: TRBJ2-1; CDR3 DNA: TGTGCCAGCACCAATGCCGGACTAGCGGGGGTGAGCTCCTACAATGAGCAGTTCTTC; CDR3 protein: CASTNAGLAGVSSYNEQFF
clone size: NA; D gene: NA; V gene: TRBV5-6; J gene: TRBJ1-2; CDR3 DNA: TGTGCCAGCAGCTTGGAGGGGGTTCGGGGCTATGGCTACACCTTC; CDR3 protein: CASSLEGVRGYGYTF
clone size: NA; D gene: NA; V gene: TRBV5-1; J gene: TRBJ1-6; CDR3 DNA: TGCGCCAGCAGCCAAATCCCCGGGGGGGCTGTTGGTAATTCACCCCTCCACTTT; CDR3 protein: CASSQIPGGAVGNSPLHF
clone size: NA; D gene: NA; V gene: TRBV7-3; J gene: TRBJ2-2; CDR3 DNA: TGTGCCAGCAGCTCAGTTCCCGGGTCGAACTCGGCCTCCGGGGAGCTGTTTTTT; CDR3 protein: CASSSVPGSNSASGELFF
clone size: NA; D gene: TRBD1; V gene: TRBV11-1; J gene: TRBJ1-3; CDR3 DNA: TGTGCCAGCGGGGACAGACTCTCTGGAAACACCATATATTTT; CDR3 protein: CASGDRLSGNTIYF
clone size: NA; D gene: NA; V gene: TRBV12-3/TRBV12-4; J gene: TRBJ2-3; CDR3 DNA: TGTGCCAGCAACATACTTGGGACAGATACGCAGTATTTT; CDR3 protein: CASNILGTDTQYF
clone size: NA; D gene: NA; V gene: TRBV28; J gene: TRBJ1-5; CDR3 DNA: TGTGCCAGCAGTTCCAGGACCTATCAGCCCCAGCATTTT; CDR3 protein: CASSSRTYQPQHF
clone size: NA; D gene: NA; V gene: TRBV7-2; J gene: TRBJ2-1; CDR3 DNA: TGTGCCAGCAGCTTAGTGGGGACTCCAACTCAGTTCTTC; CDR3 protein: CASSLVGTPTQFF
clone size: NA; D gene: TRBD1; V gene: TRBV7-2; J gene: TRBJ1-4; CDR3 DNA: TGTGCCAGCAGCTTACAGGGGGGAAAGAATGAAAAACTGTTTTTT; CDR3 protein: CASSLQGGKNEKLFF
clone size: few; D gene: NA; V gene: TRBV3-1/TRBV3-2; J gene: TRBJ2-3; CDR3 DNA: TGTGCCAGCAGCCAAGTTTCGTCGGGGGGCACAGATACGCAGTATTTT; CDR3 protein: CASSQVSSGGTDTQYF
clone size: NA; D gene: NA; V gene: TRBV10-3; J gene: TRBJ1-4; CDR3 DNA: TGTGCCATCAGGGAATCGACAGCCGATAATGAAAAACTGTTTTTT; CDR3 protein: CAIRESTADNEKLFF
clone size: once; D gene: TRBD1; V gene: TRBV6-2/TRBV6-3; J gene: TRBJ1-5; CDR3 DNA: TGTGCCAGCAGTTACCCTCCCAGGGGGCGAAACAATCAGCCCCAGCATTTT; CDR3 protein: CASSYPPRGRNNQPQHF
clone size: NA; D gene: TRBD2; V gene: TRBV9; J gene: TRBJ2-5; CDR3 DNA: TGTGCCAGCAGCGTTAGCGGGGGGCCCCCAGAGACCCAGTACTTC; CDR3 protein: CASSVSGGPPETQYF
clone size: once; D gene: NA; V gene: TRBV18; J gene: TRBJ2-6; CDR3 DNA: TGTGCCAGCTCAGCCCGGGGGACTGGGGCCAACGTCCTGACTTTC; CDR3 protein: CASSARGTGANVLTF
clone size: NA; D gene: TRBD1; V gene: TRBV28; J gene: TRBJ1-1; CDR3 DNA: TGTGCCAGCAGCTACAGGGGGCCTGTCACTGAAGCTTTCTTT; CDR3 protein: CASSYRGPVTEAFF
clone size: NA; D gene: NA; V gene: TRBV6-2/TRBV6-3; J gene: TRBJ2-5; CDR3 DNA: TGTGCCAGCAGTTACACGCCGGCGGGGACAAAGACCCAGTACTTC; CDR3 protein: CASSYTPAGTKTQYF
clone size: NA; D gene: TRBD2; V gene: TRBV3-1/TRBV3-2; J gene: TRBJ2-3; CDR3 DNA: TGTGCCAGCAGCCTCGGGACTAGCGGGACGGTAACTAGCACAGATACGCAGTATTTT; CDR3 protein: CASSLGTSGTVTSTDTQYF
clone size: NA; D gene: TRBD1; V gene: TRBV7-8; J gene: TRBJ1-4; CDR3 DNA: TGTGCCAGCAGCTTTACAGGGGGCAGGGAAAAACTGTTTTTT; CDR3 protein: CASSFTGGREKLFF
clone size: NA; D gene: NA; V gene: TRBV24-1; J gene: TRBJ2-5; CDR3 DNA: TGTGCCACCAGTGATTGGGGGGCCCAAGAGACCCAGTACTTC; CDR3 protein: CATSDWGAQETQYF
clone size: NA; D gene: NA; V gene: TRBV19; J gene: TRBJ2-5; CDR3 DNA: TGTGCCAGTAGTATGGCCAGGGGACCCCAAGAGACCCAGTACTTC; CDR3 protein: CASSMARGPQETQYF
clone size: NA; D gene: NA; V gene: TRBV5-1; J gene: TRBJ2-5; CDR3 DNA: TGCGCCAGCAGCCCGATTGGAGGGGAGACCCAGTACTTC; CDR3 protein: CASSPIGGETQYF
clone size: NA; D gene: NA; V gene: TRBV6-5; J gene: TRBJ1-6; CDR3 DNA: TGTGCCAGCAGTTCTAGGGTGGCTTATAATTCACCCCTCCACTTT; CDR3 protein: CASSSRVAYNSPLHF
clone size: NA; D gene: NA; V gene: TRBV14; J gene: TRBJ2-1; CDR3 DNA: TGTGCCAGCAGCCAAGGTTCGTACAATGAGCAGTTCTTC; CDR3 protein: CASSQGSYNEQFF